This is a list of T cell receptor beta chains from one sample in a study of T cells in localized non-small cell lung cancer. Assay: immunoSEQ multiplex PCR; the TCRdb copy retains only in-frame clones and omits some. Of roughly 70,000 clones in the sample, 85% to 90% are singletons; the top ten hold about a fifth. Sequencing used peripheral blood, obtained before any cancer treatment. All receptors come from a male donor older than 55 with stage III squamous cell lung carcinoma. The CDR3 runs from the conserved cysteine through the conserved F or W. A D gene is named only where the DNA matches it firmly. Size is stated for part of the rows, as once, few or many counts, or as a class when the clone is expanded.

TRBJ2-1 | TRBV9 | - | TRBD2 | CASSPRLAAYNEQFF | TGTGCCAGCAGCCCCCGACTAGCGGCGTACAATGAGCAGTTCTTC
TRBJ2-1 | TRBV7-9 | - | - | CAISGAGRDEQFF | TGTGCCATCTCGGGGGCGGGGAGAGATGAGCAGTTCTTC
TRBJ1-1 | TRBV4-1 | few | - | CASSQVWGRESVDTEAFF | TGCGCCAGCAGCCAAGTATGGGGGCGGGAATCGGTGGACACTGAAGCTTTCTTT
TRBJ2-3 | TRBV2 | - | - | CASGEQGHLTDTQYF | TGTGCCAGCGGGGAACAGGGCCACCTCACAGATACGCAGTATTTT
TRBJ1-6 | TRBV5-1 | once | TRBD1 | CASSSTDRASSYNSPLHF | TGCGCCAGCAGCTCGACGGACAGGGCAAGCTCCTATAATTCACCCCTCCACTTT
TRBJ1-4 | TRBV19 | - | - | CASSKGPGGNEKLFF | TGTGCCAGTAGTAAGGGGCCAGGAGGTAATGAAAAACTGTTTTTT
TRBJ2-5 | TRBV7-6 | few | - | CASTPVGGETQYF | TGTGCCAGCACTCCCGTTGGCGGAGAGACCCAGTACTTC
TRBJ1-1 | TRBV4-1 | - | - | CASSRNTEAFF | TGCGCCAGCAGTCGGAACACTGAAGCTTTCTTT
TRBJ2-2 | TRBV30 | - | TRBD1 | CAWRRGGNTGELFF | TGTGCCTGGCGGAGAGGGGGCAACACCGGGGAGCTGTTTTTT
TRBJ2-2 | TRBV5-1 | - | - | CASSPGQSNTGELFF | TGCGCCAGCAGCCCAGGACAGTCGAACACCGGGGAGCTGTTTTTT
TRBJ1-2 | TRBV5-8 | once | TRBD1 | CASSGGTVTYGYTF | TGTGCCAGCAGCGGCGGGACAGTCACTTATGGCTACACCTTC
TRBJ2-7 | TRBV18 | once | - | CASSLSYEQYF | TGTGCCAGCTCACTCTCTTACGAGCAGTACTTC
TRBJ1-2 | TRBV11-2 | - | - | CASSPGRNHNYGYTF | TGTGCCAGCAGCCCCGGTCGCAACCATAACTATGGCTACACCTTC
TRBJ2-1 | TRBV29-1 | - | - | CSVEDPLDFGQFF | TGCAGCGTTGAAGATCCCCTCGACTTTGGGCAGTTCTTC
TRBJ2-1 | TRBV6-1 | - | TRBD1 | CASSKVQGRRLGNEQFF | TGTGCCAGCAGTAAAGTACAGGGGCGCCGGTTGGGCAATGAGCAGTTCTTC
TRBJ2-3 | TRBV6-5 | - | - | CASSYSRGFQRYF | TGTGCCAGCAGTTACTCCCGGGGGTTTCAGCGGTATTTT
TRBJ1-5 | TRBV30 | - | - | CAWIAVYHNQPQHF | TGTGCCTGGATCGCCGTGTATCACAATCAGCCCCAGCATTTT
TRBJ2-4 | TRBV28 | - | - | CASSVQGPKNIQYF | TGTGCCAGCAGCGTTCAGGGCCCGAAAAACATTCAGTACTTC
TRBJ2-5 | TRBV7-3 | - | - | CASSLLGRETQYF | TGTGCCAGCAGCTTGCTGGGGCGGGAGACCCAGTACTTC
TRBJ1-5 | TRBV30 | - | - | CASGPSNQPQHF | TGTGCCTCGGGTCCTAGCAATCAGCCCCAGCATTTT
TRBJ1-1 | TRBV18 | few | - | CASSPPGNTEAFF | TGTGCCAGCTCACCGCCGGGGAACACTGAAGCTTTCTTT
TRBJ2-7 | TRBV5-6 | - | - | CASSLQGTAYEQYF | TGTGCCAGCAGCTTACAGGGGACTGCCTACGAGCAGTACTTC
TRBJ2-2 | TRBV5-4 | - | TRBD1 | CASSLVMDRGNTGELFF | TGTGCCAGCAGCTTGGTGATGGACAGGGGCAACACCGGGGAGCTGTTTTTT